This T cell receptor (beta chain) originates from a study of T cells in Graves' hyperthyroidism and ophthalmopathy. Overall study: Before any treatment, at initial diagnosis, peripheral blood was collected.

Amplification of TCR beta CDR3 regions used RNA as the template. The HTBI primer set drove a first-round RT-PCR of the TCR CDR3. Each CDR3 protein gets one entry after TCRdb re-called the multiplex PCR reads with MiXCR. This sample carries more than 450,000 distinct CDR3 sequences, approximately 20% of them seen once, and the ten largest clones take less than 55%. This clonotype was found many times. The antigen is not known. Broader study findings: Most clonotypes expanded in the thyroid (above 0.001) were also present in blood.

Germline loops: CDR1 MDHEN, CDR2 SYDVKM. Trimming took 5 bases from V and 0 from J, leaving 11 bases between them. This CDR3 spans 14 amino acids. Thyroid ultrasound and orbital computed tomography, with clinical symptoms and serum thyroxine and TRAb, informed diagnoses. The rearrangement links TRBV28 to TRBJ2-7, with D tentatively TRBD1 (6 bases). The sequence came from a man in his forties with Graves' ophthalmopathy. Sequencing used blood. The CDR3 coding sequence is TGTGCCAGCAGTCTCCAGGGGAACTCCTACGAGCAGTACTTC. As protein: CASSLQGNSYEQYF.